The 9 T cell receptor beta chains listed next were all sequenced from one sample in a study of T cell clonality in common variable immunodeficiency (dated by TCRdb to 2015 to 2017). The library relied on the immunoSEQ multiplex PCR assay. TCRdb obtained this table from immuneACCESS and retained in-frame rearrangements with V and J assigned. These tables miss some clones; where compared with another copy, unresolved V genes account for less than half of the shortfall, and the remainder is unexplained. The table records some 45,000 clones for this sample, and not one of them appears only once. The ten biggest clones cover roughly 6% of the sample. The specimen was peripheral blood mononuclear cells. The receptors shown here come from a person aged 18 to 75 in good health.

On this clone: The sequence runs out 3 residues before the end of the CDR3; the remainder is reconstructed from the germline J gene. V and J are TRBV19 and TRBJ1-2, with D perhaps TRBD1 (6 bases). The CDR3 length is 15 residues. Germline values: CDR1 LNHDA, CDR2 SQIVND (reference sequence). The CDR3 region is CASNLAGGRLNDYTF. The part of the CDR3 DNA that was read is TGTGCCAGTAACCTAGCGGGGGGGCGTCTAAATGAC. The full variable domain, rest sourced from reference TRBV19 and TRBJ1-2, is DGGITQSPKYLFRKEGQNVTLSCEQNLNHDAMYWYRQDPGQGLRLIYYSQIVNDFQKGDIAEGYSVSREKKESFPLTVTSAQKNPTAFYLCASNLAGGRLNDYTFGSGTRLTVV.

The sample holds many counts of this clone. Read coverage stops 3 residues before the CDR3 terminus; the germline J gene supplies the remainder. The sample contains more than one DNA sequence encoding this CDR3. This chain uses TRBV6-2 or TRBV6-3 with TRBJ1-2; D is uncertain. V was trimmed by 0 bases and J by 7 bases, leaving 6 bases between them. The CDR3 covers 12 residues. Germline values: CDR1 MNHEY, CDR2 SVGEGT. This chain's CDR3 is CASSYSTGGYTF. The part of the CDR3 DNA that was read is TGTGCCAGCAGTTACTCGACGGGTGGC.

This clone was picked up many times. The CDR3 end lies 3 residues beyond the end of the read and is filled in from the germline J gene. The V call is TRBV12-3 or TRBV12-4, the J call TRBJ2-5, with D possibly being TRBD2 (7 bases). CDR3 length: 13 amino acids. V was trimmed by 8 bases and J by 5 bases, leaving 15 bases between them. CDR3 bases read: TGTGCCAGCTCCCCCGGGGGGCGGGAGACC. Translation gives CASSPGGRET. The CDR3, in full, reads CASSPGGRETQYF.

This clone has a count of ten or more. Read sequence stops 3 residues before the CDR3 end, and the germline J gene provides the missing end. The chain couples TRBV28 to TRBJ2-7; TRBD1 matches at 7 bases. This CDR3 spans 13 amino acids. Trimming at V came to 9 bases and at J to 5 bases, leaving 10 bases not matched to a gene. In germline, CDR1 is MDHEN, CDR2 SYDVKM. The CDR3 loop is CASYGQVPNEQYF. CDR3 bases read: TGTGCCAGTTACGGACAGGTCCCAAACGAG.

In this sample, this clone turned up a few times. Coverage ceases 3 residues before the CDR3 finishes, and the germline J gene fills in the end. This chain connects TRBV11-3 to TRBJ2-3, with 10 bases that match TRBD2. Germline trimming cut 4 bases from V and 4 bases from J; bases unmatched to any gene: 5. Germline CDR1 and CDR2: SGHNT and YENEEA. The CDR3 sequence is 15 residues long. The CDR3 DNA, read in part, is TGTGCCAGCAGCTCAATAGCGGGGGGCCCAGATACG. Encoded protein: CASSSIAGGPDT. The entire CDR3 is CASSSIAGGPDTQYF.

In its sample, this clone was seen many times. This CDR3 reads CASSSWTHQETQYF. CDR3 bases read: TGTGCCAGCAGCTCTTGGACACACCAAGAGACC. V usage is TRBV13 and J usage is TRBJ2-5; a possible D gene is TRBD1 (5 bases). The sequence runs out 3 residues before the end of the CDR3; the remainder is reconstructed from the germline J gene. V was pared by 4 bases and J by 0 bases, with 9 bases between. Germline assignment: CDR1 PRHDT and CDR2 FYEKMQ (reference sequence). The CDR3 runs 14 residues.

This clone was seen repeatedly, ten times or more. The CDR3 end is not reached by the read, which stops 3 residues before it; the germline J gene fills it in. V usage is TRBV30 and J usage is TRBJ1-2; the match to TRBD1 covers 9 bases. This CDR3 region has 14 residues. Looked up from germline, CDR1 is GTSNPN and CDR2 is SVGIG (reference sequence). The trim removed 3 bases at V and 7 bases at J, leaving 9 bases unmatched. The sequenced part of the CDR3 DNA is TGTGCCTGGAGCCTCGGGACAGGGAGTGGTGGC. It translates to CAWSLGTGSGG. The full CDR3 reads CAWSLGTGSGGYTF.

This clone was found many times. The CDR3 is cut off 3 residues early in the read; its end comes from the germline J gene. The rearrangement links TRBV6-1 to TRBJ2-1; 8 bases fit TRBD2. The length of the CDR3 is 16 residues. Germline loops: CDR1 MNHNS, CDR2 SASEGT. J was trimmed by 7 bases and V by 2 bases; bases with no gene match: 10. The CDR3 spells CASSERGGAGWNEQFF. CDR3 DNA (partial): TGTGCCAGCAGTGAACGGGGGGGGGCTGGTTGGAATGAG.

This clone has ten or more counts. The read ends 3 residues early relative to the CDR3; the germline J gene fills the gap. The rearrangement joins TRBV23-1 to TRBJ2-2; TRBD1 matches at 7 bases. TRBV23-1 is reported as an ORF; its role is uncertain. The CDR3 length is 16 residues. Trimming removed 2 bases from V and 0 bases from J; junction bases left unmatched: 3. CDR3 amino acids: CASSQGQGANTGELFF. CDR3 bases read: TGCGCCAGCAGTCAAGGCCAGGGGGCGAACACCGGGGAG.